What follows describes a single T cell receptor (beta chain). This CDR3 has 15 residues. V lost 1 base and J lost 6; bases outside the gene matches: 4. Germline-derived CDR1 and CDR2 are SEHNR and FQNEAQ (reference sequence). These data belong to a study of cytomegalovirus exposure and HLA in healthy donors. PCR employed 60 Vbeta and 13 Jbeta primers. This table comes from immunoSEQ multiplex PCR, and its TCRdb copy is limited to in-frame clones, with some not included. The table shows under 150,000 clones, with roughly 70% occurring only once. Sequencing was performed on PBMCs. This TCR was recovered from a man aged 25 to 40 in good health and CMV-seronegative. J is TRBJ1-4 and V is TRBV7-9; 8 nucleotides line up with TRBD1. In DNA, the CDR3 is TGTGCCAGCAGCTTAGGGGCAGGGGGCGATGAAAAACTGTTTTTT. Its protein product is CASSLGAGGDEKLFF.